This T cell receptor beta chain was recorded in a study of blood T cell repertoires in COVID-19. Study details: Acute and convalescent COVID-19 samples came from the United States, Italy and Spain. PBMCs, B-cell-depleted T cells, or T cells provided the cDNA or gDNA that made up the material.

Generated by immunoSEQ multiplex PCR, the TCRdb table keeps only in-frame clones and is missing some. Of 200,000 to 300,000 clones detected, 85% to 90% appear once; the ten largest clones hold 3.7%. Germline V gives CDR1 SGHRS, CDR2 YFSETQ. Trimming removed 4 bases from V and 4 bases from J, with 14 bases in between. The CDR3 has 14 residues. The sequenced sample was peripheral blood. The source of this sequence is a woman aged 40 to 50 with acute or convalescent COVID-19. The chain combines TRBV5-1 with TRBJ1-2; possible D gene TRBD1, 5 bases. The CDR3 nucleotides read TGCGCCAGCAGCGAGGTTACAGGCGGCTATGGCTACACCTTC. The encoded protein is CASSEVTGGYGYTF.